Following are 24 T cell receptor beta chains from one sample sequenced in a study of early T cells in non-severe SARS-CoV-2 infection (dated by TCRdb to about 2021). The library came from 5' RACE. The sequencer listed for this sample is NextSeq 500. TCRdb itself trimmed the public reads at Q25 with fastp, ran MiXCR and retained productive beta chains. For every CDR3 protein sequence, its rows merge into one entry that carries the most common genes and DNA. This sample lists some 64,000 distinct CDR3 sequences; 20% to 25% were detected once. The top ten hold about 15% of the sample. The source was whole blood, collected at baseline. These receptors were taken from an adult who was a healthcare worker with PCR-confirmed SARS-CoV-2 infection or an uninfected control (not recorded which).

CDR3 bases: TGTGCCAGCAATCTCCAGGGGGGCAATCAGCCCCAGCATTTT. Amino acid sequence: CASNLQGGNQPQHF. The chain recombines TRBV2 with TRBJ1-5; 7 nucleotides line up with TRBD1. Trimming cost V 7 bases and J 2 bases; bases outside gene matches: 5. CDR1 and CDR2 from the germline V gene are SNHLY and FYNNEI. This CDR3 comprises 14 residues. The full variable domain, with the rest looked up from reference TRBV2 and TRBJ1-5, is EPEVTQTPSHQVTQMGQEVILRCVPISNHLYFYWYRQILGQKVEFLVSFYNNEISEKSEIFDDQFSVERPDGSNFTLKIRSTKLEDSAMYFCASNLQGGNQPQHFGDGTRLSIL.

There are a few counts of this clonotype. The genes are TRBV5-6 and TRBJ2-1; perhaps TRBD2 as D (5 bases). The CDR3 is 15 residues long. The germline V and J ends were trimmed by 0 bases and 4 bases, with 11 bases remaining between them. Germline loops: CDR1 SGHDT, CDR2 YYEEEE. This chain's CDR3 is CASSLGGATYNEQFF. CDR3 bases: TGTGCCAGCAGCTTGGGGGGAGCTACGTACAATGAGCAGTTCTTC.

Only a few counts were recorded for this clonotype. The gene calls are TRBV10-3 and TRBJ2-5, with TRBD1 matching 9 bases. Germline CDR1 and CDR2: ENHRY and SYGVKD. The CDR3 is made up of 17 amino acids. After removal of 10 bases from V and 5 bases from J, the junction contained 20 bases not matched to a gene. CDR3 coding DNA: TGTGCCACCACCTTAGGCCGCGGGACAGGGAGAGGCGAGACCCAGTACTTC. It yields the protein CATTLGRGTGRGETQYF.

This clonotype was picked up many times. The chain uses TRBV7-9 and TRBJ2-2; the D is unclear. Trimming took off 3 bases at V and 7 bases at J, with 12 bases between the two ends. Per the germline V gene, CDR1 is SEHNR and CDR2 is FQNEAQ (reference sequence). The CDR3 has 14 amino acids. The DNA of the CDR3 is TGTGCCAGCAGCTTCGGAAGGAGTAACGGGGAGCTGTTTTTT. This sequence encodes CASSFGRSNGELFF.

This rearrangement joins TRBV27 to TRBJ1-1; perhaps TRBD1 as D (5 bases). This CDR3 is 12 amino acids long. CDR1 is MNHEY, CDR2 SMNVEV, per germline (reference sequence). Trimming cost V 6 bases and J 0 bases, with 5 bases left between them. CDR3 loop: CASSRVNTEAFF. CDR3 DNA: TGTGCCAGCAGCAGGGTGAACACTGAAGCTTTCTTT.

This clonotype was seen at least ten times. The genes are TRBV6-5 and TRBJ2-2, with D unclear. V was trimmed by 2 bases and J by 7 bases, leaving 5 bases between them. In germline, CDR1 is MNHEY, CDR2 SVGAGI. The CDR3 is made up of 12 amino acids. The CDR3, as DNA: TGTGCCAGCAGTTACGAAGTCGGGGAGCTGTTTTTT. Translated: CASSYEVGELFF.

This clonotype occurred a few times. The chain couples TRBV7-8 to TRBJ2-5; no firm D call. Germline lookup yields CDR1 SGHVS and CDR2 FQNEAQ. Trimming stripped 5 bases from V and 4 bases from J, with 5 bases between. The CDR3 length is 11 residues. CDR3 sequence reads: CASSHLETQYF. In DNA, the CDR3 is TGTGCCAGCAGCCATCTAGAGACCCAGTACTTC.

This sequence joins TRBV20-1 and TRBJ2-3; 8 bases match TRBD2. The J segment lost 2 bases and the V segment lost 5 bases, leaving 6 bases of the junction unmatched. Looked up from germline, CDR1 is DFQATT and CDR2 is SNEGSKA (reference sequence). The CDR3 extends over 14 amino acids. Here the CDR3 DNA reads TGCAGTGCTTTAAGCGGGGGATTCACAGATACGCAGTATTTT. This gives the protein CSALSGGFTDTQYF.

The chain combines TRBV3-1 with TRBJ1-1; 9 positions agree with TRBD1. The CDR3 is 14 amino acids. The V segment lost 4 bases and the J segment 3 bases; nucleotides outside the gene matches: 3. Looked up from germline, CDR1 is LGHDT and CDR2 is YNNKEL (reference sequence). The CDR3 region has the DNA TGTGCCAGCAGCCTGACAGGGGGTGACACTGAAGCTTTCTTT. This sequence encodes CASSLTGGDTEAFF.

This clonotype has more than one count but fewer than ten. The chain employs TRBV7-8 and TRBJ2-1; 8 positions agree with TRBD2. V gave up 3 bases and J gave up 4 bases; unmatched junction bases: 8. Germline CDR1 SGHVS, CDR2 FQNEAQ. The CDR3 spans 16 residues. The CDR3 nucleotides read TGTGCCAGCAGCTTGGTACGACTAGCGCCGTACAATGAGCAGTTCTTC. Residues: CASSLVRLAPYNEQFF.

This clonotype was observed a handful of times. The chain uses TRBV3-1 and TRBJ2-2; weak D call: TRBD2 (5 bases). With 8 bases removed from V and 2 bases from J, the gap between germline ends came to 15 bases. Per germline, CDR1 LGHDT and CDR2 YNNKEL (reference sequence). The CDR3 runs to 15 residues. In DNA form, the CDR3 reads TGTGCCAGCCGGGAAAGGGCAATCAACACCGGGGAGCTGTTTTTT. It is translated as CASRERAINTGELFF. The whole variable domain, filled in from reference TRBV3-1 and TRBJ2-2, reads DTAVSQTPKYLVTQMGNDKSIKCEQNLGHDTMYWYKQDSKKFLKIMFSYNNKELIINETVPNRFSPKSPDKAHLNLHINSLELGDSAVYFCASRERAINTGELFFGEGSRLTVL.

The chain combines TRBV7-6 with TRBJ2-3; D is ambiguous. V was clipped by 3 bases and J by 6 bases, with 7 bases between them. Germline V gives CDR1 SGHVS, CDR2 FNYEAQ. This CDR3 has 12 residues. CDR3 bases: TGTGCCAGCAGCTTTAGCATGGATACGCAGTATTTT. This translates into CASSFSMDTQYF.

This clonotype showed up many times. The chain combines TRBV12-3 or TRBV12-4 with TRBJ1-1; D is uncertain. The CDR3 consists of 14 residues. With 3 bases removed from V and 0 bases from J, the gap between germline ends came to 8 bases. CDR3 sequence reads: CASSFSFMNTEAFF. DNA for the CDR3: TGTGCCAGCAGTTTTAGCTTTATGAACACTGAAGCTTTCTTT.

This clonotype was picked up a small number of times. The chain has TRBV5-1 and TRBJ1-1; the match to TRBD1 covers 10 bases. Germline V gene lookup returns CDR1 SGHRS and CDR2 YFSETQ. Unmatched junction bases numbered 8, after V lost 4 bases and J lost 5 bases. The CDR3 is 15 amino acids. This chain's CDR3 is CASSLPGQGKTEAFF. In DNA form, the CDR3 reads TGCGCCAGCAGCCTACCGGGACAGGGGAAAACTGAAGCTTTCTTT.

This chain links TRBV12-3 or TRBV12-4 with TRBJ1-5, with D unresolved. V was trimmed by 3 bases and J by 6 bases, leaving 9 bases between them. CDR3 length: 13 residues. The CDR3 is CASSFNELQPQHF. The DNA of the CDR3 is TGTGCCAGCAGTTTTAATGAACTTCAGCCCCAGCATTTT.

The V call is TRBV30, the J call TRBJ2-2; maybe TRBD2 (6 bases). The CDR3 runs to 14 residues. Trimming removed 0 bases at V and 6 bases at J, with 11 bases between. In germline, CDR1 is GTSNPN, CDR2 SVGIG (reference sequence). In nucleotides, the CDR3 is TGTGCCTGGAGTGTTAGACTAGTAGCCGGGGAGCTGTTTTTT. Translation gives CAWSVRLVAGELFF.

This clonotype showed up just a few times. The chain couples TRBV10-2 to TRBJ2-3; D remains unclear. Looked up from germline, CDR1 is WSHSY and CDR2 is SAAADI. V was pared by 3 bases and J by 6 bases, with 10 bases between. The CDR3 is 13 residues long. The CDR3 DNA is TGCGCCAGCAGTGAAACGTGGCCTGATACGCAGTATTTT. This codes for CASSETWPDTQYF.

The CDR3 here is CSVVIRQISYEQYF. CDR3 DNA: TGCAGCGTTGTAATCAGGCAAATCTCCTACGAGCAGTACTTC. The V gene is TRBV29-1, the J gene TRBJ2-7, with D unclear. The CDR3 totals 14 residues. The V end was cut by 4 bases, the J end by 0 bases, with 13 bases between. The germline CDR1 and CDR2 sequences are SQVTM and ANQGSEA.

The J gene is TRBJ2-7, the V gene TRBV12-3 or TRBV12-4, with unresolved D. V was shortened by 6 bases and J by 1 base, with 7 bases between the two germline ends. This CDR3 contains 12 residues. The CDR3 here is CASRKSSYEQYF. Here the CDR3 DNA reads TGTGCCAGCAGGAAATCTTCCTACGAGCAGTACTTC.

The V call is TRBV3-1, the J call TRBJ1-2; TRBD1 matches at 7 bases. The germline gives CDR1 LGHDT, CDR2 YNNKEL (reference sequence). The V and J ends lost 4 bases and 4 bases, in that order; junction bases with no gene match: 6. The CDR3 loop spans 14 amino acids. CDR3 sequence reads: CASSPRGQLYGYTF. The DNA for the CDR3 is TGTGCCAGCAGCCCCAGGGGACAGCTCTATGGCTACACCTTC.

This clonotype was observed a handful of times. The V call is TRBV11-2, the J call TRBJ2-7; no definite D call. This CDR3 comprises 14 residues. Germline loops: CDR1 SGHAT, CDR2 FQNNGV. The ends were cut back, 1 base at V and 0 bases at J, with 7 bases in the middle. CDR3 loop: CASSLGHRSYEQYF. CDR3 DNA sequence: TGTGCCAGCAGCTTAGGGCACCGCTCCTACGAGCAGTACTTC. The variable domain in full, completed from reference TRBV11-2 and TRBJ2-7, reads EAGVAQSPRYKIIEKRQSVAFWCNPISGHATLYWYQQILGQGPKLLIQFQNNGVVDDSQLPKDRFSAERLKGVDSTLKIQPAKLEDSAVYLCASSLGHRSYEQYFGPGTRLTVT.

The chain uses TRBV10-3 and TRBJ1-6; 7 bases are shared with TRBD1. The length of the CDR3 is 16 residues. The V segment lost 6 bases and the J segment 0 bases; nucleotides outside the gene matches: 5. CDR1 ENHRY and CDR2 SYGVKD come from the germline V gene. As DNA, the CDR3 is TGTGCCATCAGACAGGGGACGAGCTCCTATAATTCACCCCTCCACTTT. It codes for CAIRQGTSSYNSPLHF.

The chain links TRBV19 to TRBJ2-1; possible D gene TRBD1, 6 bases. The CDR3 is 17 amino acids. Germline CDR1 LNHDA, CDR2 SQIVND (reference sequence). V shed 4 bases and J shed 0 bases, with 16 bases lying between them. As DNA, the CDR3 is TGTGCCAGTAGTACCTCGTTCGGACAGAGCTCCTACAATGAGCAGTTCTTC. Encoded protein: CASSTSFGQSSYNEQFF.

This chain connects TRBV7-9 to TRBJ1-2, with D tentatively TRBD1 (6 bases). CDR3 length: 15 residues. V lost 1 base, J lost 6 bases, and 15 bases lay in between. Per the germline V gene, CDR1 is SEHNR and CDR2 is FQNEAQ (reference sequence). The CDR3 region has the DNA TGTGCCAGCAGCTTAGATCGCGGGGGCTCCCATGGCTACACCTTC. Encoded protein: CASSLDRGGSHGYTF.